This record covers a single TCR beta chain. This record comes from a study of control samples from healthy donors and cancer patients. The table came from immunoSEQ multiplex PCR; TCRdb's copy has only in-frame clones and leaves some out. The table includes roughly 370,000 clones, about 93% detected once. Germline CDR1 is SQVTM and CDR2 is ANQGSEA. CDR3 length: 13 residues. After removal of 7 bases from V and 3 bases from J, the junction contained 4 bases not matched to a gene. The sample comprised PBMCs. This sequence was found in a man aged 40-55 years with head and neck cancer. This rearrangement joins TRBV29-1 to TRBJ1-4, with 8 positions matching TRBD1. CDR3 amino acids: CSAATGANEKLFF. The CDR3 bases are TGCAGCGCCGCGACAGGGGCTAATGAAAAACTGTTTTTT.